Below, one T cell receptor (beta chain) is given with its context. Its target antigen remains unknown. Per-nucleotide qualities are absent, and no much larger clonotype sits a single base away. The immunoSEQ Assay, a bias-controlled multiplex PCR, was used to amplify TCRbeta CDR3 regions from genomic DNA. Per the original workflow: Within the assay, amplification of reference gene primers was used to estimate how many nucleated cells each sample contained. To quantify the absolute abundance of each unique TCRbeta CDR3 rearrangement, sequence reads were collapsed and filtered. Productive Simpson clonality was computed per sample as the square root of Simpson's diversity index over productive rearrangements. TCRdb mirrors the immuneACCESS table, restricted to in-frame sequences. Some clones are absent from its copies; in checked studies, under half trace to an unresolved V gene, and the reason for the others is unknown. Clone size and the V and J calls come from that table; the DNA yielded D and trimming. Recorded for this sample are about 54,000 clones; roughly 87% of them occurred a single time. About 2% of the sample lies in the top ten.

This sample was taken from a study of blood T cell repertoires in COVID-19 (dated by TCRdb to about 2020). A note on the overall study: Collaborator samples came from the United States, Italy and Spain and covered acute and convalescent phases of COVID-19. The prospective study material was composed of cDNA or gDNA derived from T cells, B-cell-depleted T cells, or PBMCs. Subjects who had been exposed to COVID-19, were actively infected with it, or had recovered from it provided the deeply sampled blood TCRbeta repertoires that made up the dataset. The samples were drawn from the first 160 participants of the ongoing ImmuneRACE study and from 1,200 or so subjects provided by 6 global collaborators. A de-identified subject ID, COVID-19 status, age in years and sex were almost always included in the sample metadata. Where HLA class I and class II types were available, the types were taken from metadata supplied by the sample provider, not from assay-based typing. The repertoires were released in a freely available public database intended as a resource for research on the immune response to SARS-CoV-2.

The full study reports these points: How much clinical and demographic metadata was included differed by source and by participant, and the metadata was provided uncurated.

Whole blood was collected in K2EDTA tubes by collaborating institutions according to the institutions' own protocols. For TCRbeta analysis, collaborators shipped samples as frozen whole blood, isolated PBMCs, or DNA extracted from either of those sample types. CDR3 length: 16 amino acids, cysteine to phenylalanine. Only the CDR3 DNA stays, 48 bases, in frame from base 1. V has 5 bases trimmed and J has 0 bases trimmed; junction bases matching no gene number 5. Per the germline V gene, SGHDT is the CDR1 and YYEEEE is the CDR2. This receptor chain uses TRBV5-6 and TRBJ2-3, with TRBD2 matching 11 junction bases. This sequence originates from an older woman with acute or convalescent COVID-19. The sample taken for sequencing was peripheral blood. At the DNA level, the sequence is TGTGCCAGCAGTGGGACTAGCGGAGCTAGCACAGATACGCAGTATTTT. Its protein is CASSGTSGASTDTQYF.